The 23 T cell receptor beta chains in this list originate from one sample, sequenced in a study of T cells after posttransplantation cyclophosphamide listed by TCRdb under 2016. The library was produced with the immunoSEQ multiplex PCR assay. TCRdb limited this immuneACCESS table to in-frame rearrangements with V and J called. A share of clones is missing; checked studies link under half to unresolved V genes, and the rest is unexplained. Present in this sample are about 20,000 clones, approximately 98% of which were seen just once. Roughly 0.16% of the sample goes to the ten largest clones. Viable CD3+CD4+ or CD3+CD8+ cells that were CCR7+CD45RA+CD45RO-CD95-CD27+CD28+ were defined as naive T cells. The sequencing sample was made of naive CD4+ T cells sorted from PBMCs. The receptors originated from a man aged 35-49 years in good health, CMV-negative, and a related stem cell transplant donor.

The chain is built from TRBV27 and TRBJ2-6; D may be TRBD1 (5 bases). Germline loops: CDR1 MNHEY, CDR2 SMNVEV (reference sequence). The CDR3 totals 15 residues. V was shortened by 6 bases and J by 4 bases, with 13 bases between the two germline ends. The CDR3 sequence is CASRPTGSGANVLTF. DNA of the CDR3: TGTGCCAGCAGACCCACAGGATCAGGGGCCAACGTCCTGACTTTC.

This chain uses TRBV2 with TRBJ1-5; the D is unclear. The CDR3 covers 13 residues. V was clipped by 5 bases and J by 0 bases, with 5 bases between them. CDR1 and CDR2 (germline): SNHLY, FYNNEI. The CDR3 nucleotides read TGTGCCAGCAGTTATTATAGCAATCAGCCCCAGCATTTT. The encoded protein is CASSYYSNQPQHF.

The rearrangement uses TRBV5-5 and TRBJ2-7; the match to TRBD2 covers 8 bases. Germline loops: CDR1 SGHKS, CDR2 YYEKEE (reference sequence). This CDR3 contains 14 residues. J lost 3 bases, V lost 2 bases, and 4 bases had no gene match. As DNA, the CDR3 is TGTGCCAGCAGCTTATTTCTAGCGGGCTACGAGCAGTACTTC. This gives the protein CASSLFLAGYEQYF.

The CDR3 loop is CASSSGPGGEQYF. The CDR3 DNA reads TGTGCCAGTAGTAGCGGACCCGGGGGGGAGCAGTACTTC. This rearrangement joins TRBV19 to TRBJ2-7; 7 bases fit TRBD2. CDR3 size: 13 residues. CDR1 is LNHDA, CDR2 SQIVND, per germline (reference sequence). V dropped 4 bases and J dropped 7; count of bases not matched to a gene: 7.

The chain combines TRBV28 with TRBJ2-5; 7 bases are shared with TRBD1. The J call may be mistaken, given a closer DNA end match to TRBJ2-7. The CDR3 sequence is 14 residues long. Germline V lookup: CDR1 MDHEN, CDR2 SYDVKM. The CDR3 bases are TGTGCCAGCAGCTTGACAGGGTTAACCTACGAGCAGTACTTC. This gives the protein CASSLTGLTYEQYF.

This clone has a single count. V gene TRBV15 combines with J gene TRBJ1-5; TRBD1 agrees at 8 bases. The J segment lost 6 bases and the V segment lost 1 base, leaving 5 bases of the junction unmatched. The V gene's germline CDR1 is LNHNV and CDR2 YYDKDF (reference sequence). The CDR3 extends over 15 amino acids. CDR3 amino acids: CATSRGAGGGQPQHF. CDR3 DNA: TGTGCCACCAGCAGAGGGGCAGGGGGCGGTCAGCCCCAGCATTTT.

Here the CDR3 reads CAWSEPFYGYTF. As DNA, the CDR3 is TGTGCCTGGAGTGAGCCTTTCTATGGCTACACCTTC. J is TRBJ1-2 and V is TRBV30, with unresolved D. V lost 1 base, J lost 4 bases, and 7 bases lay in between. The V gene's germline CDR1 is GTSNPN and CDR2 SVGIG (reference sequence). The CDR3 is 12 amino acids.

This sequence joins TRBV7-9 and TRBJ2-7, with 7 bases fitting TRBD1. CDR3 length: 16 amino acids. V was clipped by 3 bases and J by 1 base; unmatched bases: 9. CDR1 and CDR2 (germline): SEHNR, FQNEAQ (reference sequence). The CDR3 region has the DNA TGTGCCAGCAGCTTTCTCCAGGGCAGGGGGTCCTACGAGCAGTACTTC. This translates into CASSFLQGRGSYEQYF.

V usage is TRBV7-9 and J usage is TRBJ1-2, with D unclear. Germline CDR1 SEHNR, CDR2 FQNEAQ (reference sequence). Trimming cost V 5 bases and J 12 bases, with 22 bases left between them. This CDR3 has 14 residues. CDR3 region: CASSPTNRGVRDTF. CDR3 nucleotides: TGTGCCAGCAGCCCCACGAACCGGGGAGTTAGGGACACCTTC.

The chain employs TRBV27 and TRBJ2-5; 9 bases fit TRBD1. Germline CDR1 MNHEY, CDR2 SMNVEV (reference sequence). The CDR3 runs to 16 residues. After removal of 1 base from V and 3 bases from J, the junction contained 6 bases not matched to a gene. The CDR3 sequence: CASSLYHRTGEETQYF. In DNA, the CDR3 is TGTGCCAGCAGTTTATACCACCGGACAGGGGAAGAGACCCAGTACTTC.

The chain recombines TRBV5-4 with TRBJ2-7; D is unresolved. Germline loops: CDR1 SGHNT, CDR2 YYREEE (reference sequence). This CDR3 comprises 13 residues. The germline V and J ends were trimmed by 1 base and 2 bases, with 7 bases remaining between them. CDR3 in amino acids: CASSLPGTYEQYF. The CDR3 nucleotides read TGTGCCAGCAGCTTGCCGGGTACCTACGAGCAGTACTTC.

The chain couples TRBV30 to TRBJ2-2; TRBD2 agrees at 12 bases. Germline V gene lookup returns CDR1 GTSNPN and CDR2 SVGIG (reference sequence). The CDR3 extends over 15 amino acids. The V gene end was trimmed by 3 bases and the J gene end by 7 bases; junction bases not matched to a gene: 6. In DNA form, the CDR3 reads TGTGCCTGGAGACGGGTGACTAGCGGGAGCGGGGAGCTGTTTTTT. This translates into CAWRRVTSGSGELFF.

The rearrangement joins TRBV10-3 to TRBJ2-5, with 10 bases lining up with TRBD2. The J call could be wrong; TRBJ2-7 is a better fit for the DNA end. Germline CDR1 reads ENHRY; CDR2 reads SYGVKD. There are 14 residues in the CDR3. CDR3: CAIRAGLALYEQYF. CDR3 DNA sequence: TGTGCCATCAGAGCGGGACTAGCGCTCTACGAGCAGTACTTC.

The genes are TRBV2 and TRBJ2-2; D is possibly TRBD1 (6 bases). V was pared by 7 bases and J by 0 bases, with 12 bases between. The CDR3 consists of 15 residues. The germline V gene encodes CDR1 SNHLY and CDR2 FYNNEI. CDR3 bases: TGTGCCAGCACCAGAGGGACAACGAACACCGGGGAGCTGTTTTTT. This translates into CASTRGTTNTGELFF.

This chain links TRBV11-3 with TRBJ2-2, with a tentative D call TRBD1 (5 bases). V was shortened by 3 bases and J by 5 bases, with 13 bases between the two germline ends. The CDR3 spans 15 residues. CDR1 and CDR2 (germline): SGHNT, YENEEA. This CDR3 reads CASSFAGAWTGELFF. DNA of the CDR3: TGTGCCAGCAGCTTCGCTGGGGCTTGGACCGGGGAGCTGTTTTTT.

The DNA of the CDR3 is TGTGCCAGCAGCTTCGGACTAGCCCAGGATGAGCAGTTCTTC. It yields the protein CASSFGLAQDEQFF. This chain links TRBV11-3 with TRBJ2-1, with TRBD2 identical over 8 bases. J gave up 8 bases and V 3 bases, and 6 bases lay outside the gene matches. This CDR3 region has 14 residues. CDR1 is SGHNT and CDR2 is YENEEA in the germline V gene.

The rearrangement joins TRBV6-1 to TRBJ1-2, with TRBD1 matching 10 bases. This CDR3 spans 15 amino acids. The J segment lost 7 bases and the V segment lost 0 bases, leaving 5 bases of the junction unmatched. The germline V gene encodes CDR1 MNHNS and CDR2 SASEGT. CDR3 residues: CASSEAGDRGFGYTF. In nucleotides, the CDR3 is TGTGCCAGCAGTGAAGCGGGGGACAGGGGTTTTGGCTACACCTTC.

As DNA, the CDR3 is TGTGCCTGGAGGGTCGGGACAGGGGGAACCTACGAGCAGTACTTC. Protein product: CAWRVGTGGTYEQYF. The J gene is TRBJ2-7, the V gene TRBV30; TRBD1 agrees at 11 bases. Trimming took 3 bases from V and 2 from J; bases not matched to a gene: 6. The germline V gene encodes CDR1 GTSNPN and CDR2 SVGIG (reference sequence). The CDR3 is made up of 15 amino acids.

The gene calls are TRBV7-2 and TRBJ2-3; D uncertain. This CDR3 is 17 amino acids long. Germline assignment: CDR1 SGHTA and CDR2 FQGNSA. With 2 bases removed from V and 6 bases from J, the gap between germline ends came to 21 bases. The CDR3 spells CASSLLDLLVPVDTQYF. As DNA, the CDR3 is TGTGCCAGCAGCTTACTAGACCTCTTAGTCCCAGTGGATACGCAGTATTTT.

V is TRBV9 and J is TRBJ2-7; 7 bases are a match to TRBD2. The germline CDR1 and CDR2 sequences are SGDLS and YYNGEE. V shed 4 bases, J shed 6 bases, and the junction held 10 bases outside the gene matches. The CDR3 length is 14 residues. The CDR3 here is CASSLREAGFEQYF. CDR3 nucleotides: TGTGCCAGCAGCCTCCGTGAAGCGGGATTCGAGCAGTACTTC.

The V and J genes are TRBV7-2 and TRBJ2-7, with 16 bases fitting TRBD2. Germline CDR1 is SGHTA and CDR2 is FQGNSA. V was clipped by 0 bases and J by 6 bases; unmatched bases: 5. The CDR3 runs to 17 residues. CDR3 residues: CASSLAGLAGGGLEQYF. DNA for the CDR3: TGTGCCAGCAGCTTAGCGGGACTAGCGGGAGGGGGCCTCGAGCAGTACTTC.

This chain joins TRBV2 and TRBJ2-3, with 9 nucleotides matching TRBD1. Trimming at V came to 9 bases and at J to 0 bases, leaving 7 bases not matched to a gene. Germline V CDR1 and CDR2: SNHLY, FYNNEI. This CDR3 is 15 amino acids long. CDR3 in amino acids: CASGEGQGSTDTQYF. CDR3 coding DNA: TGTGCCAGTGGGGAGGGACAGGGTAGCACAGATACGCAGTATTTT.

The gene calls are TRBV27 and TRBJ2-1; D gene uncertain. The V end was cut by 4 bases, the J end by 7 bases, with 8 bases between. CDR1 is MNHEY, CDR2 SMNVEV, per germline (reference sequence). The CDR3 consists of 12 residues. CDR3 in amino acids: CASSSEFNEQFF. CDR3 in DNA: TGTGCCAGCAGTTCCGAGTTTAATGAGCAGTTCTTC.